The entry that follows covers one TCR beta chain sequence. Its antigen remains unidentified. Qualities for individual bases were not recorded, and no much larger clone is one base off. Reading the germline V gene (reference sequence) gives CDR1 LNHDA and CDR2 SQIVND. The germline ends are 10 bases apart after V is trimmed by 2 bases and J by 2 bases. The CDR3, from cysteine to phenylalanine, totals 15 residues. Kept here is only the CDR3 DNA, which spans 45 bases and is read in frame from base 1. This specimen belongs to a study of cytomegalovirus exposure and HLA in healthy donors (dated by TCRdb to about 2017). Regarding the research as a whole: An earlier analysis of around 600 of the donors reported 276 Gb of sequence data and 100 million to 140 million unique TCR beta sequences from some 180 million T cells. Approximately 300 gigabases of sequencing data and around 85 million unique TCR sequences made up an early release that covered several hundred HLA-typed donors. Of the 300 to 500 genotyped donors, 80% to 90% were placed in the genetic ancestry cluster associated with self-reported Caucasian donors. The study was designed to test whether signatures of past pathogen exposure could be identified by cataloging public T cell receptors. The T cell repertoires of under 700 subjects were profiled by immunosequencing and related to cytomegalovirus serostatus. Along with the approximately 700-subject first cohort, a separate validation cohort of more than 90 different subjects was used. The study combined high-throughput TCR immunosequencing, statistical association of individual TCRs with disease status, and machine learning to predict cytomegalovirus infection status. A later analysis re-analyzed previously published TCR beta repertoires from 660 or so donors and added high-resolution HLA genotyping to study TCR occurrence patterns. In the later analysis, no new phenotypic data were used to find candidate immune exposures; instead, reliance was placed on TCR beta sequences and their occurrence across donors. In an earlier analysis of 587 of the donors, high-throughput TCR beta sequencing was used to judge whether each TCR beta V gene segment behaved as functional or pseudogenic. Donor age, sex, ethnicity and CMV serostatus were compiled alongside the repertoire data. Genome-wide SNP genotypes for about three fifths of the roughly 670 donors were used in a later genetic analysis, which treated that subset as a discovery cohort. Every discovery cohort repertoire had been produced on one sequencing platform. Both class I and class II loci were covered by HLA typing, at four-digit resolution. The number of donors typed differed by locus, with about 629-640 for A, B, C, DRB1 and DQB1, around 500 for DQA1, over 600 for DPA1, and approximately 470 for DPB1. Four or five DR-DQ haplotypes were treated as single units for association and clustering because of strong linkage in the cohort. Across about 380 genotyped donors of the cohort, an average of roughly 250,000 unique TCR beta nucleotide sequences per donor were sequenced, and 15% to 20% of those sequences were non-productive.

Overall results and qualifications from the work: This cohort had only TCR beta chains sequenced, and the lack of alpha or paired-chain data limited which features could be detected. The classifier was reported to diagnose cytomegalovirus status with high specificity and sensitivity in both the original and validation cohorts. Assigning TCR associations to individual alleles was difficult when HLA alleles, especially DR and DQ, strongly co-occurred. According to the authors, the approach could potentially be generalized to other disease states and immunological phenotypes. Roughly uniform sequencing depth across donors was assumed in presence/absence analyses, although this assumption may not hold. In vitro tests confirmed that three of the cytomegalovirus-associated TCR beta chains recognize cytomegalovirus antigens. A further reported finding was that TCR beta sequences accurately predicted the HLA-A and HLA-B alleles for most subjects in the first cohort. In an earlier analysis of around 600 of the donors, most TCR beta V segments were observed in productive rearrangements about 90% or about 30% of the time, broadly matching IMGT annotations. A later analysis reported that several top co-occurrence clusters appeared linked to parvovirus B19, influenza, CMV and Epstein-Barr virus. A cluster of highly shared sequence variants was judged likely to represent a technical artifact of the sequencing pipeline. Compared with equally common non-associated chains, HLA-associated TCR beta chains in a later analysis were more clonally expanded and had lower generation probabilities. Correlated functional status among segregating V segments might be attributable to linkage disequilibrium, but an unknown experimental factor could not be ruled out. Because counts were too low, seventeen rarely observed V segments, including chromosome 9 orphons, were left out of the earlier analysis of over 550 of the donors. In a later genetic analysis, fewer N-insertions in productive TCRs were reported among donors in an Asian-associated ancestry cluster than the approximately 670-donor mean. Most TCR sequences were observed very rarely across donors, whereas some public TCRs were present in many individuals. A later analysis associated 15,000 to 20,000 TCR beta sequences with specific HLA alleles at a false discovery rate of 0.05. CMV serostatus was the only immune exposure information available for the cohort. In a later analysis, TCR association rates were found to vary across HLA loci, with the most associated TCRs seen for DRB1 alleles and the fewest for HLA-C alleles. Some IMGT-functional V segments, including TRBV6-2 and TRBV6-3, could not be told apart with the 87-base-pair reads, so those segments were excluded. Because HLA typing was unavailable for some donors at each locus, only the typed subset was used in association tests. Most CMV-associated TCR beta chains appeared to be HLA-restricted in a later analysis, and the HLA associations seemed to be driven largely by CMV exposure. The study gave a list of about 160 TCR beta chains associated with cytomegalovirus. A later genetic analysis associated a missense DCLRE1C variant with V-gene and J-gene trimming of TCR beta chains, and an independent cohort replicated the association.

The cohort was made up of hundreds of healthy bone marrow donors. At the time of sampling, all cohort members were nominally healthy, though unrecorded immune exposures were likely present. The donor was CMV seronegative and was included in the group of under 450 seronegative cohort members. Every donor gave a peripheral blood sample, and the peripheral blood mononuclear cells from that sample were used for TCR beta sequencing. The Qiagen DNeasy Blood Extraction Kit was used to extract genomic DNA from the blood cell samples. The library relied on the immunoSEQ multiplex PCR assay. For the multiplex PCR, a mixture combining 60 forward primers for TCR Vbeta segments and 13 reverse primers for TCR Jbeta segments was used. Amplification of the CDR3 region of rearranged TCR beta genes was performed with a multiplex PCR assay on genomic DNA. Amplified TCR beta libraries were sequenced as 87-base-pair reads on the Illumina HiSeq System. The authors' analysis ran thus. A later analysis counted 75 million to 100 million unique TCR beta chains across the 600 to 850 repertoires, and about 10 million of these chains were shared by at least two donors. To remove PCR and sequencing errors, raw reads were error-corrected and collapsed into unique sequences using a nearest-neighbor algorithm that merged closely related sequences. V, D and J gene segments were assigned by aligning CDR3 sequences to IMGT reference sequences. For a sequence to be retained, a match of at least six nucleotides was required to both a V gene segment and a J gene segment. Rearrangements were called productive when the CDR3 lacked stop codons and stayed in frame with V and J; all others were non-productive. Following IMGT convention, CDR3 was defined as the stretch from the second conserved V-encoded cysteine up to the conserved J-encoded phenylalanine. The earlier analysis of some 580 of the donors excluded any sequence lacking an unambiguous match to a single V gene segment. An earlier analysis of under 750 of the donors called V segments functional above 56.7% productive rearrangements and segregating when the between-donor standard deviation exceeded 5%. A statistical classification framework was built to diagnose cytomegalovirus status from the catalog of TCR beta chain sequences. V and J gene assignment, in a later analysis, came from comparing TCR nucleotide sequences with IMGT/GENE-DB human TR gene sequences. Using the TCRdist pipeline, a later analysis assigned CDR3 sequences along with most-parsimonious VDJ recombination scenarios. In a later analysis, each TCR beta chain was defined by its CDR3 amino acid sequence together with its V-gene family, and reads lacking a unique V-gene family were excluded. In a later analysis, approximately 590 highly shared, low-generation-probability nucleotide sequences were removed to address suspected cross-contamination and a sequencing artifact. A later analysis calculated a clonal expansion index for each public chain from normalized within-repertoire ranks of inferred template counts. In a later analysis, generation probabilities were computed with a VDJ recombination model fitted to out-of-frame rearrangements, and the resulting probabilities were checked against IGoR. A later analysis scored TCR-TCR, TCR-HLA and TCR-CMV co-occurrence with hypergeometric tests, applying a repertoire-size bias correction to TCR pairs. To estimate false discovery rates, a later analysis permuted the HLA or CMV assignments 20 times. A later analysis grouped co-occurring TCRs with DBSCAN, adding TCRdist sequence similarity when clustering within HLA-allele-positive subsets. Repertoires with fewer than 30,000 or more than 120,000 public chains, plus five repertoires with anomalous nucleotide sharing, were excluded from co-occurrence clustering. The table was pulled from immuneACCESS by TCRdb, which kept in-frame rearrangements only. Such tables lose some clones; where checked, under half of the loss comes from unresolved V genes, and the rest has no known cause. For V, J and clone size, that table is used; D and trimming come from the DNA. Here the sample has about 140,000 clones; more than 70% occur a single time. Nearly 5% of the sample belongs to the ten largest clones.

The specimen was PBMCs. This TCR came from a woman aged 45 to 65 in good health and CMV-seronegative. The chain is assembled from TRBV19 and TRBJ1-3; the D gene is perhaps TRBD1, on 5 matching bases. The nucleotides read TGTGCCAGTAGTATATCCAGGGCACCTGGAAACACCATATATTTT. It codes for CASSISRAPGNTIYF.